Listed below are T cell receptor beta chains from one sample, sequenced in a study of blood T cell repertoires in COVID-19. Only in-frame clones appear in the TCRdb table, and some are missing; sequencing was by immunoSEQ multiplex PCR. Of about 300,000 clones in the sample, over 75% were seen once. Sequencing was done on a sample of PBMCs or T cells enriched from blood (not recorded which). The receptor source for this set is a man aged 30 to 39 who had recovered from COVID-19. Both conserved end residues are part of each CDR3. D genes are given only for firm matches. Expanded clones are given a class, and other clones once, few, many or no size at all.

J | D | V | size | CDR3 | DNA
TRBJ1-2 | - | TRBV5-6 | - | CASSLVVGHRRGGYTF | TGTGCCAGCAGCTTGGTAGTGGGACACCGCCGGGGTGGCTACACCTTC
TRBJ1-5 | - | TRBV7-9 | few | CASSLGDYNNQPQHF | TGTGCCAGCAGCTTAGGGGACTATAACAATCAGCCCCAGCATTTT
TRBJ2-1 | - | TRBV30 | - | CAWSVGILGTEQFF | TGTGCCTGGAGTGTCGGGATCCTCGGTACGGAGCAGTTCTTC
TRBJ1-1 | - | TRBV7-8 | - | CASSLLAFTEAFF | TGTGCCAGCAGCCTACTAGCTTTCACTGAAGCTTTCTTT
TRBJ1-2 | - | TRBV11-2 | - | CASSGGLNYGYTF | TGTGCCAGCAGCGGGGGGTTGAACTATGGCTACACCTTC
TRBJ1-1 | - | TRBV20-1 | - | CSVDRNTEAFF | TGCAGCGTTGACAGGAACACTGAAGCTTTCTTT
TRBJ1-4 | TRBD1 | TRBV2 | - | CASTRDRDVDPPFKLFF | TGTGCCAGCACCCGGGACAGGGATGTCGATCCCCCCTTTAAACTGTTTTTT
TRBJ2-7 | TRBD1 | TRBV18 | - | CASSPPTGQGALVAYEQYF | TGTGCCAGCTCACCACCGACGGGACAGGGGGCCCTTGTCGCCTACGAGCAGTACTTC
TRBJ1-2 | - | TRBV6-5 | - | CASTPGQLNYGYTF | TGTGCCAGCACACCGGGACAACTGAACTATGGCTACACCTTC
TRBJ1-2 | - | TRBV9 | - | CASSPPPVYGYTF | TGTGCCAGCAGCCCCCCCCCAGTGTATGGCTACACCTTC
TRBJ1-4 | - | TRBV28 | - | CASRLWTVPDEKLFF | TGTGCCAGCAGGCTGTGGACAGTTCCGGATGAAAAACTGTTTTTT
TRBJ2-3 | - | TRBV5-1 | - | CASSLAVITDTQYF | TGCGCCAGCAGCTTAGCTGTAATCACAGATACGCAGTATTTT
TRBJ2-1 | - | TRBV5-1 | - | CASSERWTVTISYNEQFF | TGCGCCAGCAGCGAACGGTGGACAGTTACGATCTCCTACAATGAGCAGTTCTTC
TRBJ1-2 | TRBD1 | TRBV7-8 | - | CASSELTGSYGYTF | TGTGCCAGCAGCGAACTGACAGGGAGCTATGGCTACACCTTC
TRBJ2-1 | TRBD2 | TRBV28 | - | CASSPPSGSVSEQFF | TGTGCCAGCAGTCCCCCCAGCGGGAGCGTGAGTGAGCAGTTCTTC
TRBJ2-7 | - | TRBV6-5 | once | CASTQKQEGGYEQYF | TGTGCCAGCACCCAAAAACAGGAAGGGGGATACGAGCAGTACTTC
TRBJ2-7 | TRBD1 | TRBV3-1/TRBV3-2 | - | CASSQGDRAMREQYF | TGTGCCAGCAGCCAAGGGGACAGGGCTATGAGGGAGCAGTACTTC
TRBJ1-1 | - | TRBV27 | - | CASSLWVGAEAFF | TGTGCCAGCAGTTTATGGGTGGGGGCGGAAGCTTTCTTT
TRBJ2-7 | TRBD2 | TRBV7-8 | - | CASSLQRQAGGDEQYF | TGTGCCAGCAGCTTACAAAGGCAAGCGGGAGGGGACGAGCAGTACTTC
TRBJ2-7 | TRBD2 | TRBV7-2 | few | CASSLVPAGGYEQYF | TGTGCCAGCAGCTTAGTCCCAGCGGGAGGCTACGAGCAGTACTTC
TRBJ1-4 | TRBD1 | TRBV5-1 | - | CASSLAGGGSTNEKLFF | TGCGCCAGCAGCTTGGCTGGAGGGGGCTCGACTAATGAAAAACTGTTTTTT
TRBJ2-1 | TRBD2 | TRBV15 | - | CATSSHLKRGVYNEQFF | TGTGCCACCAGCAGTCACTTAAAGCGGGGGGTCTACAATGAGCAGTTCTTC
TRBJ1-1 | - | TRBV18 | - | CASSQSSQGREGTEAFF | TGTGCCAGCTCACAATCCTCCCAAGGGCGGGAGGGGACTGAAGCTTTCTTT
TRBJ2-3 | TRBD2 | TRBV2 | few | CASRTSGLSTDTQYF | TGTGCCAGCCGTACTAGCGGACTTAGCACAGATACGCAGTATTTT
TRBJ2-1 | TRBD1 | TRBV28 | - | CASSLKGTGIRNEQFF | TGTGCCAGCAGTTTAAAGGGGACAGGGATTCGCAATGAGCAGTTCTTC
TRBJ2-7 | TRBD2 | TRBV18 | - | CASSLAGTSGGQYEQYF | TGTGCCAGCTCACTCGCGGGAACTAGCGGGGGGCAGTACGAGCAGTACTTC
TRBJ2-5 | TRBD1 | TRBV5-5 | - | CASSLFSGGGETQYF | TGTGCCAGCAGCTTGTTCTCAGGGGGCGGGGAGACCCAGTACTTC
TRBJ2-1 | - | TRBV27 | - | CASSSRDTYNEQFF | TGTGCCAGCAGCTCCCGGGACACTTACAATGAGCAGTTCTTC
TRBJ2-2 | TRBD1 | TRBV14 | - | CASSYGTGINTGELFF | TGTGCCAGCAGCTACGGGACAGGGATAAACACCGGGGAGCTGTTTTTT
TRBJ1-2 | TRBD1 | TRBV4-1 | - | CASSQIDRVRFGYTF | TGCGCCAGCAGCCAGATCGACAGGGTACGATTTGGCTACACCTTC
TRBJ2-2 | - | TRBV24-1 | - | CATTTSEAGTGELFF | TGTGCCACCACTACGAGCGAGGCGGGCACCGGGGAGCTGTTTTTT
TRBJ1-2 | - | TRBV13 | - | CASSLGIQGNYGYTF | TGTGCCAGCAGCTTAGGCATACAGGGAAACTATGGCTACACCTTC
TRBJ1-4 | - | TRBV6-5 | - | CASSRLREKLFF | TGTGCCAGCAGCCGCTTGAGGGAAAAACTGTTTTTT
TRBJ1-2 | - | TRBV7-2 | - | CASSHRGGGGYTF | TGTGCCAGCAGCCATAGGGGAGGAGGTGGCTACACCTTC
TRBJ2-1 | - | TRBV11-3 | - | CASRLLSGGNVNEQFF | TGTGCCAGCCGCCTTTTGTCAGGCGGGAATGTCAATGAGCAGTTCTTC